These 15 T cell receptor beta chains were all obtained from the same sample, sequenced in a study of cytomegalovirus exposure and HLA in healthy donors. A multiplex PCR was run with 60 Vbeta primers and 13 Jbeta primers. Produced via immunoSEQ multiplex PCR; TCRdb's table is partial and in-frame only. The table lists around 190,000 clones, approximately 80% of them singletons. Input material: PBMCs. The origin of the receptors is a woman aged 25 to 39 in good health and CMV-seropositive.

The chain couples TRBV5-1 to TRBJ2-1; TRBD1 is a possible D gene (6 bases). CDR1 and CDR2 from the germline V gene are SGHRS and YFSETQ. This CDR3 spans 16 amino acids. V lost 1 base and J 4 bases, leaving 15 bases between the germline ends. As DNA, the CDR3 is TGCGCCAGCAGCTTGAATGCGGCTAGGGGGTACAATGAGCAGTTCTTC. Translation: CASSLNAARGYNEQFF.

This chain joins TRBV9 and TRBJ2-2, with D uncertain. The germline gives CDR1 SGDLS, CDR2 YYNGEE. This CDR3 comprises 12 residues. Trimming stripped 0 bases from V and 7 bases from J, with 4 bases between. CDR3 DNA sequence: TGTGCCAGCAGCGTAGACGGCGGGGAGCTGTTTTTT. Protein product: CASSVDGGELFF.

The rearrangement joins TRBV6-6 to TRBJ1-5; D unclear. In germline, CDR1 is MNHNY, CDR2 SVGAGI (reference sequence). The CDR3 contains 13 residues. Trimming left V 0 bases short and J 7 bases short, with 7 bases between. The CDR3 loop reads CASSYSRYQPQHF. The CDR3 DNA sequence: TGTGCCAGCAGTTACTCGAGATACCAGCCCCAGCATTTT.

CDR3 amino acids: CASSPGGRFTEAFF. Written as DNA, the CDR3 is TGCGCCAGCAGCCCCGGGGGGAGATTCACTGAAGCTTTCTTT. The V and J genes are TRBV5-1 and TRBJ1-1, with D perhaps matching TRBD1 (5 bases). The CDR3 spans 14 residues. Germline CDR1 SGHRS, CDR2 YFSETQ. V was cut by 4 bases and J by 4 bases, with 14 bases left in between.

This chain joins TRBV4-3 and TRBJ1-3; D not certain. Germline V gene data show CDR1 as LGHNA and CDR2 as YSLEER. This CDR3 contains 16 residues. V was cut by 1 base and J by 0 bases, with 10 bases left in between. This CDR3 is CASSQGRMSSGNTIYF. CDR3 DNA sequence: TGCGCCAGCAGCCAAGGCAGGATGAGCTCTGGAAACACCATATATTTT.

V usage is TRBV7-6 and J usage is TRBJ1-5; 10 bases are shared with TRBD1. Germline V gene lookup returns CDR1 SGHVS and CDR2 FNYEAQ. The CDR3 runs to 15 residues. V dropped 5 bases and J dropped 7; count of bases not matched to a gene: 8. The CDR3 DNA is TGTGCCAGCAGCCAGGGGGGACAGGGGTACCAGCCCCAGCATTTT. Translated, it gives CASSQGGQGYQPQHF.

CDR3 in DNA: TGTGCCAGCAGGCCCCCTAATCCCGTTCTGAACACTGAAGCTTTCTTT. This translates into CASRPPNPVLNTEAFF. The chain joins TRBV6-6 to TRBJ1-1; D unclear. Trimming shortened V by 6 bases and J by 0 bases, and 17 bases separated the two germline ends. CDR1 and CDR2 (germline): MNHNY, SVGAGI (reference sequence). The CDR3 extends over 16 amino acids.

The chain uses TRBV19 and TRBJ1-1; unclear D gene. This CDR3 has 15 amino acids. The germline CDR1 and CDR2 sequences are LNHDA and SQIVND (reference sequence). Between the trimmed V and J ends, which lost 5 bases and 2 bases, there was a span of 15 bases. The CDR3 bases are TGTGCCAGTAGTGGGAGGGCTTCCGAAAACACTGAAGCTTTCTTT. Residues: CASSGRASENTEAFF.

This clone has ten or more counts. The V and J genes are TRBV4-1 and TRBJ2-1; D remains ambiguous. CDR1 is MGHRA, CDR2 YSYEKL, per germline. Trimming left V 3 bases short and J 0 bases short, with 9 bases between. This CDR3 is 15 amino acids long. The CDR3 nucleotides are TGCGCCAGCAGCCATGGCCGTGGCTCCTACAATGAGCAGTTCTTC. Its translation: CASSHGRGSYNEQFF.

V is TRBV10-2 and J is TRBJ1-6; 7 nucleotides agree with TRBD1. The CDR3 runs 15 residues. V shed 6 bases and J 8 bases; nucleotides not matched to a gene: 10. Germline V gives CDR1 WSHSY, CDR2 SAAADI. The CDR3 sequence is CASRPRQGGDSPLHF. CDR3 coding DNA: TGCGCCAGCAGGCCCCGTCAGGGGGGAGATTCACCCCTCCACTTT.

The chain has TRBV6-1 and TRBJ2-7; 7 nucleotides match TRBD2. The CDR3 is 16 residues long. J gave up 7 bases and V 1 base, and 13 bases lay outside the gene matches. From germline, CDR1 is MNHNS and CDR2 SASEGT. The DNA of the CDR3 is TGTGCCAGCAGTGAAGGCGCGGGGGTCCGGAAGGTGGAGCAGTACTTC. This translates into CASSEGAGVRKVEQYF.

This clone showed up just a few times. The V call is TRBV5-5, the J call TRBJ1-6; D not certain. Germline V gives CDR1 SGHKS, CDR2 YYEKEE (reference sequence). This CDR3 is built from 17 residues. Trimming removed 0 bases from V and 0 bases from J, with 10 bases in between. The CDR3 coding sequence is TGTGCCAGCAGCTTGGGCAGTATAAGCTCCTATAATTCACCCCTCCACTTT. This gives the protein CASSLGSISSYNSPLHF.

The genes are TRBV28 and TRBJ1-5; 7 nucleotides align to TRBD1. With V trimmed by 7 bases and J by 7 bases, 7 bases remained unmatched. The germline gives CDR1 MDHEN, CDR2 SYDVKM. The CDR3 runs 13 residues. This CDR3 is CASNTGQEQPQHF. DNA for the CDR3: TGTGCCAGCAACACAGGACAGGAACAGCCCCAGCATTTT.

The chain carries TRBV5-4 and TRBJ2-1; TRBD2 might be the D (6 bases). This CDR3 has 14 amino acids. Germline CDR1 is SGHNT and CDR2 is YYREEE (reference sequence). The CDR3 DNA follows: TGTGCAGCTTACCCGGGAGACTCCTACAATGAGCAGTTCTTC. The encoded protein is CAAYPGDSYNEQFF.

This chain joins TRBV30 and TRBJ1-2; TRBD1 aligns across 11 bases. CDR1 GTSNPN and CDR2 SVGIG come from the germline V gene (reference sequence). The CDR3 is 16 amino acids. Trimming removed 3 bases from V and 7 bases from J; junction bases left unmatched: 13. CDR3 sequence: CAWRSYEGQGARGYTF. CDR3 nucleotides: TGTGCCTGGAGGTCATACGAAGGACAGGGGGCACGTGGCTACACCTTC.